This TCR beta chain was profiled in a study of cytomegalovirus exposure and HLA in healthy donors. Whole-study context: Among roughly 180 million T cells, an earlier analysis found roughly 120 million unique TCR beta sequences. A preliminary data release comprised roughly 85 million unique TCRs obtained from HLA-typed donors. Among a few hundred genotyped donors, around 77% fell in the Caucasian-associated ancestry cluster. Study-wide points: Later analysis identified a missense DCLRE1C variant that was linked to TCR beta V- and J-gene trimming.

13 Jbeta primers and 60 Vbeta primers were used for the PCR. The repertoire was sequenced with immunoSEQ multiplex PCR; TCRdb's copy has only in-frame clones and lacks some. Among 110,000 to 150,000 clones listed, over 70% were seen once. V gave up 2 bases and J gave up 8 bases, with 10 bases separating them. The CDR3 sequence is 13 residues long. Germline V CDR1 and CDR2: SNHLY, FYNNEI. In its sample, this clone was seen a few times. The antigen is undetermined. The sequence derives from a man aged 25 to 45 in good health and CMV-seronegative. The source material was PBMCs. The chain couples TRBV2 to TRBJ2-1, with a weak D call TRBD2 (6 bases). In nucleotides, the CDR3 is TGTGCCAGCAGTGAAAAGACGGGGGATGAGCAGTTCTTC. Its protein is CASSEKTGDEQFF.